The clone carrying this TCR beta chain was seen a few times. This same CDR3 is encoded by further DNA sequences in the sample. The data originate from a study of cytomegalovirus exposure and HLA in healthy donors. Germline CDR1 and CDR2: MDHEN and SYDVKM. V lost 11 bases and J lost 5; bases outside the gene matches: 7. CDR3 length equals 12 residues. PCR used 60 Vbeta primers and 13 Jbeta primers. The method was immunoSEQ multiplex PCR; TCRdb's version includes in-frame clones alone and lacks a portion of them. The data show some 110,000 clones, 71% seen once. The V gene is TRBV28, the J gene TRBJ2-5, with 8 bases that match TRBD2. The sequence derives from a female donor in good health and CMV-seronegative. The sequenced sample consisted of PBMCs. The CDR3 loop is CASSSGGETQYF. The CDR3 DNA follows: TGTGCCTCCTCCTCGGGGGGGGAGACCCAGTACTTC. The full variable domain, with the rest looked up from reference TRBV28 and TRBJ2-5, is DVKVTQSSRYLVKRTGEKVFLECVQDMDHENMFWYRQDPGLGLRLIYFSYDVKMKEKGDIPEGYSVSREKKERFSLILESASTNQTSMYLCASSSGGETQYFGPGTRLLVL.